This TCR beta chain was sequenced in a study of shared clonotypes between healthy human individuals. Study conclusions and caveats: When naive CD4 clonotypes were compared across a handful of donors, about 4.9% were shared.

Measured with immunoSEQ multiplex PCR; TCRdb has only the in-frame clones, and not every one. The table includes approximately 500,000 clones, less than 96% detected once. Participating donors were healthy, HIV-negative adults free of recent acute infections or vaccinations. Comments on this clone: Antigen unknown.

CDR1 is LNHDA, CDR2 SQIVND, per germline (reference sequence). The CDR3 length is 15 residues. J was trimmed by 5 bases and V by 5 bases; bases with no gene match: 4. Material for sequencing was naive CD4+ T cells sorted from blood. Sample subset: CD45RA+ positively selected. The chain has TRBV19 and TRBJ2-2; TRBD1 agrees at 11 bases. The sequence was collected from a woman under 40 in good health. The CDR3 is CASSVDRGRTGELFF. CDR3 DNA sequence: TGTGCCAGTAGTGTGGACAGGGGGCGGACCGGGGAGCTGTTTTTT.